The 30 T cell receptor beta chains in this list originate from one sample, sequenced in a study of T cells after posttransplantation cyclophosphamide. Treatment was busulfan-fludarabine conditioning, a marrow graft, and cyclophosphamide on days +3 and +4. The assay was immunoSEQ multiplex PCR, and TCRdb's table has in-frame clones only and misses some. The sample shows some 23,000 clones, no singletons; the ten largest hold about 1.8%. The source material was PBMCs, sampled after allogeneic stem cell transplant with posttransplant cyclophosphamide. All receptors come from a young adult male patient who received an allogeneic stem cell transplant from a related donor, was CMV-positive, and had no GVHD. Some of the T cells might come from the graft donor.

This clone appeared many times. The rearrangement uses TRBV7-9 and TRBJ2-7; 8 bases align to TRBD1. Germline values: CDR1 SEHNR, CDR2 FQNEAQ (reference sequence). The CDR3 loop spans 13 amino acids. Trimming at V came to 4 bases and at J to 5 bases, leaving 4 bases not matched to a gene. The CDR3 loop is CASSSVTGDEQYF. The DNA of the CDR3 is TGTGCCAGCAGCTCGGTGACAGGGGACGAGCAGTACTTC. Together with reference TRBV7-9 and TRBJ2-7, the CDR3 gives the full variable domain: DTGVSQNPRHKITKRGQNVTFRCDPISEHNRLYWYRQTLGQGPEFLTYFQNEAQLEKSRLLSDRFSAERPKGSFSTLEIQRTEQGDSAMYLCASSSVTGDEQYFGPGTRLTVT.

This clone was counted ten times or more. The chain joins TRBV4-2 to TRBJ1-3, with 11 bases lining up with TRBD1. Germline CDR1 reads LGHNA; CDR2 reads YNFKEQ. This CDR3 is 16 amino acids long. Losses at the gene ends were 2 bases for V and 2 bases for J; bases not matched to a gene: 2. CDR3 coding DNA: TGTGCCAGCAGCCAAAAGGGACAGGGGGCTGGAAACACCATATATTTT. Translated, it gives CASSQKGQGAGNTIYF.

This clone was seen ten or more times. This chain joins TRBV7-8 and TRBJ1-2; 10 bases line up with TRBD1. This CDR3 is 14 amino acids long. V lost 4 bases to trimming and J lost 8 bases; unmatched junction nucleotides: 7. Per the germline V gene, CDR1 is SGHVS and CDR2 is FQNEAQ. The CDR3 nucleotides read TGTGCCAGCAGCTCGGACAGGGGGTTTAGGGGCTACACCTTC. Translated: CASSSDRGFRGYTF.

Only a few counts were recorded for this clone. CDR3 in amino acids: CASRGTGMADNYGYTF. The CDR3 nucleotides read TGTGCCAGCAGGGGGACAGGGATGGCAGATAACTATGGCTACACCTTC. The V gene is TRBV9, the J gene TRBJ1-2; TRBD1 matches at 9 bases. Trimming took 5 bases from V and 1 from J; bases not matched to a gene: 9. The germline gives CDR1 SGDLS, CDR2 YYNGEE. The CDR3 sequence is 16 residues long.

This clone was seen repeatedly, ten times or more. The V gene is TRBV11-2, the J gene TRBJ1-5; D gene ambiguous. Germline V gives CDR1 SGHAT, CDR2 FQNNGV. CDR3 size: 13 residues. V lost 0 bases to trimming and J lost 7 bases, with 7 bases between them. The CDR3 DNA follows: TGTGCCAGCAGCTTAGATCCCGGGCAGCCCCAGCATTTT. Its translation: CASSLDPGQPQHF.

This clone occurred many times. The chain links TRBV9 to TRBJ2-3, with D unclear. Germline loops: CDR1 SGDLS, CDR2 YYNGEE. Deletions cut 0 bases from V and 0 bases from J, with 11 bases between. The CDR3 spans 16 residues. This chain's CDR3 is CASSVAGYTSTDTQYF. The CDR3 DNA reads TGTGCCAGCAGCGTAGCAGGATATACTAGCACAGATACGCAGTATTTT.

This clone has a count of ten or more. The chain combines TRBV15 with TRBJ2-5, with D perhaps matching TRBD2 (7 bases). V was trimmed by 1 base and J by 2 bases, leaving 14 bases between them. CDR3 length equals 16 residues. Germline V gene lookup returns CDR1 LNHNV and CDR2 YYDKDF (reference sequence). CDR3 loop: CATSRVGGGGQETQYF. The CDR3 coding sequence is TGTGCCACCAGCAGAGTAGGGGGAGGGGGGCAAGAGACCCAGTACTTC.

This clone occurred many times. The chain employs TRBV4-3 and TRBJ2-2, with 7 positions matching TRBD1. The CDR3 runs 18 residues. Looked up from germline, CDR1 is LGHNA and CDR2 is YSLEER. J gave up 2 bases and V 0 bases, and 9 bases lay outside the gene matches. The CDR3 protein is CASSQELPGQLNTGELFF. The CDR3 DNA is TGCGCCAGCAGCCAAGAACTCCCGGGACAGCTTAACACCGGGGAGCTGTTTTTT.

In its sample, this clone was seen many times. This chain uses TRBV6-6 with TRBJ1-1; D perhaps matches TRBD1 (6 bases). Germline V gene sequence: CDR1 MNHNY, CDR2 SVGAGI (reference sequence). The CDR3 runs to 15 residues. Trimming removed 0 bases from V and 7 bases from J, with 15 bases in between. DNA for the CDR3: TGTGCCAGCAGTTACTCGGGACGCCCGACAGGTGAAGCTTTCTTT. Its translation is CASSYSGRPTGEAFF.

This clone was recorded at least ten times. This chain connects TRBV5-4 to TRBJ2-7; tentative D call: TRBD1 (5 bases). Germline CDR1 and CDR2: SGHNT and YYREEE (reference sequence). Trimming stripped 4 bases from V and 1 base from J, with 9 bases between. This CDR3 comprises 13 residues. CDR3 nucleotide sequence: TGTGCCAGCAGCAGCAGGGAATCCTACGAGCAGTACTTC. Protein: CASSSRESYEQYF.

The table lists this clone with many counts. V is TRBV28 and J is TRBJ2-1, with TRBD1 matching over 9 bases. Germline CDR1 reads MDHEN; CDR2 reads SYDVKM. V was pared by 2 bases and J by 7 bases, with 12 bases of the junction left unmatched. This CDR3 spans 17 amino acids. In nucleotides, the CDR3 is TGTGCCAGCAGTTTAGTCTCCGGGACAGGGAGAGTTAATGAGCAGTTCTTC. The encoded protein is CASSLVSGTGRVNEQFF.

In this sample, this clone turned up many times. CDR3 DNA sequence: TGTGCCAGCAGTCCATTGACAGGGGGGTATGGCTACACCTTC. Translated, it gives CASSPLTGGYGYTF. This chain links TRBV6-6 with TRBJ1-2, with TRBD1 matching over 9 bases. With V trimmed by 5 bases and J by 5 bases, 6 bases remained unmatched. CDR3 length: 14 residues. Germline lookup yields CDR1 MNHNY and CDR2 SVGAGI (reference sequence).

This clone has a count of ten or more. The CDR3 loop reads CASSLVSGQVANYGYTF. Written as DNA, the CDR3 is TGTGCCAGCAGCTTGGTATCGGGACAAGTAGCTAACTATGGCTACACCTTC. This chain joins TRBV5-6 and TRBJ1-2; TRBD1 might be the D (6 bases). The CDR3 consists of 17 residues. Between the trimmed V and J ends, which lost 0 bases and 0 bases, there was a span of 15 bases. Germline loops: CDR1 SGHDT, CDR2 YYEEEE.

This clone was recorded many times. This CDR3 is CASSRPAETQYF. Here the CDR3 DNA reads TGTGCCAGCTCACGCCCCGCGGAGACCCAGTACTTC. The J gene is TRBJ2-5, the V gene TRBV18; D unresolved. Germline CDR1 and CDR2: KGHSH and LQKENI. CDR3 length equals 12 residues. Trimming took off 4 bases at V and 5 bases at J, with 8 bases between the two ends. Full variable domain (remainder filled in from reference TRBV18 and TRBJ2-5): NAGVMQNPRHLVRRRGQEARLRCSPMKGHSHVYWYRQLPEEGLKFMVYLQKENIIDESGMPKERFSAEFPKEGPSILRIQQVVRGDSAAYFCASSRPAETQYFGPGTRLLVL.

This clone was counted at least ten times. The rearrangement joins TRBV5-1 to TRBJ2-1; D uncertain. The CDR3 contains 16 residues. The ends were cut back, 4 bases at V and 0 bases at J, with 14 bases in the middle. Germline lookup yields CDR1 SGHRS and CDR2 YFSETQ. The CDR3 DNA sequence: TGCGCCAGCAGCCCTTCGGCGGAAAGCTCCTACAATGAGCAGTTCTTC. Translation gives CASSPSAESSYNEQFF.

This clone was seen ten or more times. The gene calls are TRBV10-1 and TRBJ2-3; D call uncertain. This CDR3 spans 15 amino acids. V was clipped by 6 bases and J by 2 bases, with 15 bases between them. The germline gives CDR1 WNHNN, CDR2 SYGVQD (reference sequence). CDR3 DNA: TGCGCCAGCAGCCCCGACTCGCTTACCACAGATACGCAGTATTTT. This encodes CASSPDSLTTDTQYF.

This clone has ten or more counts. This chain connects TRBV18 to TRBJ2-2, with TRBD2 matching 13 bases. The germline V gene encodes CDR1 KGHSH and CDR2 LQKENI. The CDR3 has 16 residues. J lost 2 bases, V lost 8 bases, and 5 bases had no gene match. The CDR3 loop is CASARLAGGNTGELFF. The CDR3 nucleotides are TGTGCCAGCGCAAGACTAGCGGGGGGCAACACCGGGGAGCTGTTTTTT.

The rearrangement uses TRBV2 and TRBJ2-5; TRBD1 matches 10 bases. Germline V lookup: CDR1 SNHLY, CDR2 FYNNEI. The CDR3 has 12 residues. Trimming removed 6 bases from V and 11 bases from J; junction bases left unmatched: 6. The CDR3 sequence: CASRGQGTEQYF. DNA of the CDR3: TGTGCCAGCAGGGGACAGGGGACGGAGCAGTACTTC.

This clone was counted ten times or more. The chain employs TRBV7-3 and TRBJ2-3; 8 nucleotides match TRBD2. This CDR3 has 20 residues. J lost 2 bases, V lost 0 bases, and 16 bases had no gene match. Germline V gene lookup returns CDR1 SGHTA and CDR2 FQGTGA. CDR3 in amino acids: CASSLTPLGTGGPPTDTQYF. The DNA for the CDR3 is TGTGCCAGCAGCTTAACGCCTCTCGGGACGGGGGGGCCCCCCACAGATACGCAGTATTTT.

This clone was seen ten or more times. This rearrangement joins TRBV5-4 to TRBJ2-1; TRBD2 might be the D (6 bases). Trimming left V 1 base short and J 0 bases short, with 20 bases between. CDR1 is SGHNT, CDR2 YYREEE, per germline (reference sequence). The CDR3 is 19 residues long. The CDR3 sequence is CASSLRQPSSGSSYNEQFF. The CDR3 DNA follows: TGTGCCAGCAGCTTGAGACAGCCGTCCTCCGGGAGCTCCTACAATGAGCAGTTCTTC.

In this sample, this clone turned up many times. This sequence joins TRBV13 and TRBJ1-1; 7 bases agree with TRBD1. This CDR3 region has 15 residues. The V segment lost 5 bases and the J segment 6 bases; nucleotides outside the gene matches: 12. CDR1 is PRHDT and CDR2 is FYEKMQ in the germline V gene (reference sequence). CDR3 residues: CASSDGDSSLPEAFF. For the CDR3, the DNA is TGTGCCAGCAGCGACGGGGACAGTTCGTTGCCTGAAGCTTTCTTT.

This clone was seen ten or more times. CDR3 in amino acids: CAISDPGQVGYTF. The CDR3 DNA reads TGTGCCATCAGTGACCCCGGACAGGTTGGCTACACCTTC. The chain has TRBV10-3 and TRBJ1-2, with 7 bases that match TRBD1. V was clipped by 3 bases and J by 7 bases; unmatched bases: 5. There are 13 residues in the CDR3. CDR1 and CDR2 from the germline V gene are ENHRY and SYGVKD.

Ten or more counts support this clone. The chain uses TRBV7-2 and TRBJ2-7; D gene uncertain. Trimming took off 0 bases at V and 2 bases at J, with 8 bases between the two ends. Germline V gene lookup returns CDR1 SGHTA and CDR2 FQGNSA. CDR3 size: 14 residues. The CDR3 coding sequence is TGTGCCAGCAGCTTAGCGCGCGGCCCCTACGAGCAGTACTTC. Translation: CASSLARGPYEQYF.

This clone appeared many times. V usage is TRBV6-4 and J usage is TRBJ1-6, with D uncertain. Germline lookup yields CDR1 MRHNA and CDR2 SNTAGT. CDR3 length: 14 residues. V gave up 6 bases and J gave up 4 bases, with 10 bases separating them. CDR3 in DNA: TGTGCCAGCAGCCTTGACGGGTATAATTCACCCCTCCACTTT. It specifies CASSLDGYNSPLHF.

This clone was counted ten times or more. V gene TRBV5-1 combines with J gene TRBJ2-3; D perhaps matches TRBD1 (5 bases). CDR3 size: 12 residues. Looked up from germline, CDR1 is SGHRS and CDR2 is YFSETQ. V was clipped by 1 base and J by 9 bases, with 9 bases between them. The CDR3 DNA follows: TGCGCCAGCAGCTTGAGGGGTCACACGCAGTATTTT. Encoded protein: CASSLRGHTQYF.

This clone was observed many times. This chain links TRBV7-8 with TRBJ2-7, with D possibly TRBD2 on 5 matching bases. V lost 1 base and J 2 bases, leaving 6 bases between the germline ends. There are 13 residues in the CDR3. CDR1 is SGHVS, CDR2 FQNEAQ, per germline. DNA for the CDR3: TGTGCCAGCAGCTTAGGAGGGCCCTACGAGCAGTACTTC. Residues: CASSLGGPYEQYF.

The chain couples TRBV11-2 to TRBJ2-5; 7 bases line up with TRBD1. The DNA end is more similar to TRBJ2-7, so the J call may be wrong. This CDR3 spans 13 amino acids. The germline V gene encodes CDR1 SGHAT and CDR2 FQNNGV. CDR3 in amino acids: CASSRDRYYEQYF. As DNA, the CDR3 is TGTGCCAGCAGCCGGGACAGATACTACGAGCAGTACTTC.

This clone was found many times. The CDR3 is CASSQVGGGETQYF. The CDR3 nucleotides read TGTGCCAGCAGCCAAGTAGGCGGCGGGGAGACCCAGTACTTC. The chain links TRBV4-2 to TRBJ2-5; a weak D match, TRBD2 (5 bases). V shed 1 base and J shed 5 bases, with 11 bases lying between them. There are 14 residues in the CDR3. Germline V gene lookup returns CDR1 LGHNA and CDR2 YNFKEQ.

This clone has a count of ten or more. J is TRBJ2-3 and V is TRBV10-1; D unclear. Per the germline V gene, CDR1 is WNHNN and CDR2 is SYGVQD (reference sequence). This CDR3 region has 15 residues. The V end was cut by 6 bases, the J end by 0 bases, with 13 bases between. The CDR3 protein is CASSLQQSSTDTQYF. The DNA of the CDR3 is TGCGCCAGCAGCCTACAGCAGTCTAGCACAGATACGCAGTATTTT.

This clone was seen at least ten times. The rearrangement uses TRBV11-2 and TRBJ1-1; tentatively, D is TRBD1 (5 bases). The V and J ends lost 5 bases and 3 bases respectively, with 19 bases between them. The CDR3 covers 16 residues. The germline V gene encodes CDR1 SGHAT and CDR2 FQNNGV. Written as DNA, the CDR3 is TGTGCCAGCAGCCCAGGGCGCGGAAGGAGGGACACTGAAGCTTTCTTT. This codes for CASSPGRGRRDTEAFF.